The present T cell receptor beta chain was sequenced within a study of T cell clusters in autoimmune cytopenias (dated by TCRdb to about 2019). For the study in its entirety: TRB sequencing reached a median depth of roughly 52,000 reads per sample and yielded a median of roughly 2,500 distinct TRB clonotypes per sample. The study was designed to test whether a disease-specific immune repertoire signature usable as a blood-based biomarker is carried by autoimmune cytopenia patients. Peripheral blood TRB and IGH repertoires were sequenced in autoimmune cytopenia patients at active disease and during treatment follow-up, alongside healthy, CLL and autoimmune hepatitis controls. Broader findings and caveats from the paper: Healthy donors showed almost three-fold more exclusive TRB clusters than active autoimmune hepatitis patients, consistent with an autoimmunity-wide signature. The cluster-lack signature was not observed for secondary cytopenia versus CLL, as the signature was apparently masked by the dominant lymphoma-associated repertoire. TRB repertoire shifts, with less even repertoires observed in secondary cytopenia and CLL, were mostly attributed to lymphoma bias rather than autoimmunity. A lack of physiological T cell clusters in primary autoimmune cytopenia patients was suggested by GLIPH, as 51 clusters were found to be exclusive to healthy donors versus 15 to 20 exclusive to patients. The T cell clusters were defined only in silico, and the functional role of the clusters was left to be validated experimentally.

Multiplex PCR with a touch-down protocol amplified TRB rearrangements, with the TRB-A and TRB-B primer pools combined in a single tube. Illumina adapters and sample indices were added to the amplicons through two consecutive PCR reactions using Phusion HS II polymerase. The amplicons were purified from gel with the NucleoSpin Gel and PCR Clean-up kit, after which the amplicons were quantified by Qubit and checked for quality on an Agilent 2100 Bioanalyzer. Sequencing of the libraries was performed on an Illumina MiSeq with 600-cycle, single-indexed, paired-end runs. On the study's bioinformatics: TRB reads were aligned and assembled with MiXCR version 2.1.12 using the default MiXCR reference library. Each unique CDR3 nucleotide sequence defined a clone, and only productive sequences with at least two reads were analysed. Repertoire diversity was assessed by alpha-parameterized diversity profiles (alpha 0 to 5), including Shannon (alpha 1) and Simpson (alpha 2) indices, computed with an R script. The tcR package was used to compute combinatorial TRB VJ usage, and cohorts were compared on this usage by principal component analysis with ade4. GLIPH was used to cluster TCRbeta CDR3s in pairs of cohorts matched for age and read depth, and a Wilcoxon test was used to compare cluster frequencies. TCRdb reprocessed the reads and provides one entry for every CDR3 protein sequence; no DNA is given. The V and J calls here are based on TCRdb, not the publication. The sample has about 3,900 distinct CDR3 sequences on record. In total, the top ten clones hold approximately 14% of the sample.

Of note for this clonotype: The specificity of this receptor is unknown.

For each sample, TRB amplification used 200 to 300 ng of peripheral blood genomic DNA, equal to approximately 38,000 genome equivalents. The CDR3 has 11 amino acids, counting the end cysteine and phenylalanine. DNA was not recorded. Per the germline V gene, MNHEY is the CDR1 and SVGAGI is the CDR2. This clonotype was obtained from a human donor with an autoimmune cytopenia or autoimmune hepatitis (not recorded which). The chain couples TRBV6-5 to TRBJ2-7; TCRdb's D call of TRBD2 is untestable without DNA. The sample comprised peripheral blood. The CDR3 amino acid sequence is: CATSDGPEQYF.